This T cell receptor (beta chain) comes out of a study of shared clonotypes between healthy human individuals. Donation came from healthy HIV-negative adults that had no recent acute infections or vaccinations. Germline V CDR1 and CDR2: SGHAT, FQNNGV. V lost 5 bases to trimming and J lost 3 bases, with 13 bases between them. The CDR3 extends over 14 amino acids. Comments on this clone: The antigen remains undetermined.

Overall study results and limits: Non-shared clonotypes had lower generation probabilities than those shared by all four donors.

The material for each subset, its genomic DNA, was split evenly across several immunoSEQ plates. Using immunoSEQ multiplex PCR, the repertoire was profiled, and TCRdb retains in-frame clones only, with some absent. Of more than 500,000 clones listed, approximately 95% are singletons. The chain couples TRBV11-2 to TRBJ1-1; D not certain. The receptor comes from a young woman in good health. Sequencing was done on a sample of naive CD4+ T cells sorted from blood. As to subset: CD45RA+ positively selected. DNA of the CDR3: TGTGCCAGCAGCCGTACAACGTGGGACACTGAAGCTTTCTTT. This translates into CASSRTTWDTEAFF.